The sequence of this T cell receptor beta chain was determined in a study of shared clonotypes between healthy human individuals (dated by TCRdb to the early 2020s). Broadly, across the study: A few men and a couple of women, aged 18 to 49 years, made up the cohort. Per donor, leukapheresis produced somewhere between about 0.85 and 10 billion PBMCs. To estimate repertoire size and how much clonotypes are shared between individuals, the study performed deep sequencing of blood TCR repertoires from 4 to 6 healthy adults. Per donor, three plates each were used for CD4 naive and CD4 memory, two for CD8 naive, and one for CD8 memory. Libraries were prepared and TCR repertoires were sequenced by different laboratories using diverse techniques, in order to increase sequencing depth and limit assay-specific biases. Findings and caveats that apply to the study as a whole: Only blood was sampled, and tissue TCR repertoires likely differ from those in blood. Incomplete sequencing was indicated by rarefaction of sorted-subset datasets, despite the large sequencing depth. When a few donors were compared, the shared fraction of clonotypes was about 5.5% for naive CD4, less than 4% for naive CD8, roughly 2.3% for memory CD4, and around 0.37% for memory CD8. Naive subsets generally had larger estimated clonotype richness than memory subsets did. Compared with non-shared clonotypes, clonotypes shared by all four sorted-subset donors had higher generation probabilities. Because the study included a small number of donors, the genetic and exposure-history diversity represented was limited. Based on pairwise subsampling, the degree of clonotype sharing among donors was expected to be affected by sequencing depth.

In regard to this clone: Its antigen remains unidentified. The sample holds no much larger clone one base away, and base qualities are not on file.

For the CD8 naive samples, CD45RO-negative cells were positively selected for CCR7, yielding a CD45RA+CCR7+ population from which TemRA cells were excluded. Donors were healthy HIV-negative adults with no recently reported acute infections or vaccinations. All donors were Caucasian adults living in Nashville, Tennessee, USA. Blood was collected by leukapheresis, and PBMCs were isolated by Ficoll-Histopaque density gradient centrifugation and then cryopreserved in liquid nitrogen vapor phase. Analytical flow cytometry was used to check the purity and quantity of each magnetically sorted T cell population. Each sorted fraction had its genomic DNA isolated and then quantified by UV absorbance on a Nanodrop 2000c. Including cysteine and phenylalanine, the CDR3 has 16 amino acids. Only the CDR3 part of the read is kept: 48 bases, read in frame from the first base. Taken from the germline V gene (reference sequence), the CDR1 and CDR2 loops are SGHKS and YYEKEE. V was cut back by 0 bases and J by 4 bases, leaving a gap of 16 bases between them.

Using the deep immunoSEQ assay, multiplex PCR amplified TCR CDR3 regions from genomic DNA. Genomic DNA extracted from each cell subset was distributed evenly over all wells of several immunoSEQ 96-well plates, and each plate served as one replicate. For sorted subsets, around 0.2 ug genomic DNA, equal to 25,000 to 35,000 T cell genomes, was loaded into each replicate PCR. Purified libraries were measured with a Qubit 3.0 fluorometer, size-checked on a Bioanalyzer 2100, and measured again with the KAPA Library Quantification kit. Each immunoSEQ 96-well plate was sequenced on its own single-read 150-cycle Illumina NextSeq 550 flow cell. The original methods were these. The immunoSEQ output contained only junctional sequences without quality scores, so filtering could not match that applied to full-length reads. Sequences were annotated with PyIR, a Python wrapper for IgBLAST v1.9, and V/J genes and CDR3 were assigned using IMGT germline references. Any read was removed if the V/J assignment was weak (E-value above 1e-6), the CDR3 was missing, or the read contained stop codons, out-of-frame junctions, or ambiguous translated residues. V3J clonotypes were defined as sequences sharing the same inferred V gene, J gene, and CDR3 amino acid sequence. To compute the percentage overlap between repertoires, the number of shared unique clonotypes was divided by the size of the smaller repertoire. Repertoire richness was assessed with RTK rarefaction, the Chao1 estimator, and Recon v2.1 estimates of unobserved clonotypes. Generation probabilities were computed with OLGA for all TCRbeta clonotypes obtained by the gDNA method from several donors. The clones in this table, taken by TCRdb from immuneACCESS, are in-frame only. Not every clone is retained; where verified, under half of the shortfall comes from an unresolved V gene, and the cause of the rest is unknown. That table gives V, J and clone size, and the DNA gave D and trimming. For this sample the table gives around 1,900,000 clones, of which approximately 92% were detected only once. Around 1.7% of the sample belongs to the ten largest clones.

Sequenced input: naive CD8+ T cells from PBMCs. In light of the paper, this sample's cell subset or site label describes: CD45RA+CCR7+. The chain is made from TRBV5-5 and TRBJ1-2; 5 matching bases give a weak D call of TRBD1. The sequence derives from a man aged 18 to 29 in good health. Some clones in this sample may be carry-over from other donors' samples. In nucleotides, the sequence is TGTGCCAGCAGCTTGGTTCAGGGAACGGTCCTCTATGGCTACACCTTC. The translation is CASSLVQGTVLYGYTF.